Following are 25 T cell receptor beta chains from one sample sequenced in a study of cytomegalovirus exposure and HLA in healthy donors. A multiplex PCR was run with 60 Vbeta primers and 13 Jbeta primers. Data came from immunoSEQ multiplex PCR; TCRdb stores just in-frame clones and leaves some out. The sample has around 76,000 clones, roughly two thirds seen once; the top ten hold 7.5% to 8%. Sequenced input: PBMCs. These receptors all stem from a man aged 40-50 years in good health and CMV-seropositive.

The table lists this clone with a few counts. V gene TRBV18 combines with J gene TRBJ1-4, with D perhaps TRBD1 (6 bases). Germline-derived CDR1 and CDR2 are KGHSH and LQKENI. The length of the CDR3 is 15 residues. Trimming shortened V by 5 bases and J by 11 bases, and 21 bases separated the two germline ends. Here the CDR3 DNA reads TGTGCCAGCTCAGCCGGACAGTCCGGGCGTGAGAAACTGTTTTTT. It yields the protein CASSAGQSGREKLFF.

The rearrangement links TRBV21-1 to TRBJ2-7; TRBD2, the table's D call, lacks a check against the DNA. TRBV21-1 counts as a pseudogene. This CDR3 contains 14 residues. The CDR3 protein is CASSKECSPPEQYF. Written as DNA, the CDR3 is TGTGCCAGCAGCAAAGAATGTAGTCCCCCCGAGCAGTACTTC.

V and J are TRBV5-6 and TRBJ1-3; TRBD1 agrees at 9 bases. With V trimmed by 3 bases and J by 2 bases, 9 bases remained unmatched. The germline V gene has CDR1 SGHDT and CDR2 YYEEEE. The CDR3 consists of 17 residues. The CDR3 sequence: CASSSPPGTGTGNTIYF. CDR3 nucleotides: TGTGCCAGCAGCTCCCCCCCGGGGACAGGGACTGGAAACACCATATATTTT.

J is TRBJ2-5 and V is TRBV2, with D uncertain. The V end was cut by 7 bases, the J end by 2 bases, with 5 bases between. The germline V gene encodes CDR1 SNHLY and CDR2 FYNNEI. There are 11 residues in the CDR3. The CDR3 DNA is TGTGCCAGCACACAGCAAGAGACCCAGTACTTC. Protein: CASTQQETQYF.

This clone has just a few counts. V gene TRBV10-3 combines with J gene TRBJ2-2; 8 bases map to TRBD1. Germline V gives CDR1 ENHRY, CDR2 SYGVKD. V lost 3 bases and J lost 7; bases outside the gene matches: 10. The CDR3 length is 16 residues. CDR3 DNA: TGTGCCATCAGTGAAGAAGGACAGGGTCGGTACGGGGAGCTGTTTTTT. Its translation: CAISEEGQGRYGELFF.

The gene calls are TRBV5-1 and TRBJ1-3; 7 bases map to TRBD1. CDR1 SGHRS and CDR2 YFSETQ come from the germline V gene. After removal of 4 bases from V and 4 bases from J, the junction contained 5 bases not matched to a gene. The CDR3 spans 14 residues. The CDR3 sequence is CASSQQGTGNTIYF. CDR3 bases: TGCGCCAGCAGCCAACAGGGGACCGGAAACACCATATATTTT.

The chain uses TRBV18 and TRBJ1-3; D ambiguous. The germline V gene encodes CDR1 KGHSH and CDR2 LQKENI. V shed 2 bases and J shed 4 bases, with 15 bases lying between them. This CDR3 region has 16 residues. The CDR3 is CASSPVGTGYGNTIYF. The DNA for the CDR3 is TGTGCCAGCTCACCAGTTGGCACGGGTTACGGAAACACCATATATTTT.

The DNA for the CDR3 is TGTGCCAGTAGTATCCGGGCTAGCGGGGCCTACAATGAGCAGTTCTTC. This codes for CASSIRASGAYNEQFF. The chain joins TRBV19 to TRBJ2-1, with 9 positions matching TRBD2. The length of the CDR3 is 16 residues. The junction had 5 bases not matched to a gene; V was cut back by 3 bases and J by 2 bases. From germline, CDR1 is LNHDA and CDR2 SQIVND (reference sequence). The complete variable domain, with remaining parts taken from reference TRBV19 and TRBJ2-1, reads DGGITQSPKYLFRKEGQNVTLSCEQNLNHDAMYWYRQDPGQGLRLIYYSQIVNDFQKGDIAEGYSVSREKKESFPLTVTSAQKNPTAFYLCASSIRASGAYNEQFFGPGTRLTVL.

V gene TRBV28 combines with J gene TRBJ1-1; D is possibly TRBD1 (6 bases). Germline V lookup: CDR1 MDHEN, CDR2 SYDVKM. The CDR3 runs to 12 residues. V was clipped by 8 bases and J by 4 bases, with 11 bases between them. This CDR3 reads CASGTGSTEAFF. For the CDR3, the DNA is TGTGCCAGCGGAACAGGGTCCACTGAAGCTTTCTTT.

In this sample, this clone turned up a few times. This sequence joins TRBV5-6 and TRBJ1-2, with D possibly matching TRBD1 (5 bases). Germline assignment: CDR1 SGHDT and CDR2 YYEEEE. The V end was cut by 4 bases, the J end by 4 bases, with 11 bases between. The CDR3 sequence is 13 residues long. CDR3 bases: TGTGCCAGCAGCCCGGGGGAGAGCTATGGCTACACCTTC. Translation gives CASSPGESYGYTF.

The rearrangement joins TRBV7-9 to TRBJ1-5, with D possibly matching TRBD1 (6 bases). Germline values: CDR1 SEHNR, CDR2 FQNEAQ (reference sequence). The CDR3 consists of 15 residues. V was cut by 1 base and J by 4 bases, with 11 bases left in between. The CDR3 spells CASSLGSGANQPQHF. CDR3 nucleotide sequence: TGTGCCAGCAGCTTAGGGTCAGGGGCGAATCAGCCCCAGCATTTT.

V and J are TRBV28 and TRBJ1-2; TRBD1 is a possible D gene (6 bases). The V end was cut by 5 bases, the J end by 3 bases, with 13 bases between. The CDR3 sequence is 14 residues long. From germline, CDR1 is MDHEN and CDR2 SYDVKM. CDR3 residues: CASSPQTGYYGYTF. The CDR3, as DNA: TGTGCCAGCAGTCCGCAGACAGGATACTATGGCTACACCTTC.

The chain links TRBV4-1 to TRBJ2-5, with 7 bases aligning to TRBD2. The germline CDR1 and CDR2 sequences are MGHRA and YSYEKL. The junction had 2 bases not matched to a gene; V was cut back by 2 bases and J by 5 bases. The CDR3 has 13 amino acids. The CDR3 is CASSQWRGETQYF. DNA of the CDR3: TGCGCCAGCAGCCAATGGCGGGGGGAGACCCAGTACTTC.

This clone came up once. The chain links TRBV5-6 to TRBJ1-4; a possible D gene is TRBD1 (5 bases). Germline V gene data show CDR1 as SGHDT and CDR2 as YYEEEE. V shed 3 bases and J shed 6 bases, with 12 bases lying between them. The CDR3 extends over 14 amino acids. The CDR3 nucleotides are TGTGCCAGCAGCTGGGGGGGGTCGTATGAAAAACTGTTTTTT. Its protein is CASSWGGSYEKLFF.

The V call is TRBV4-3, the J call TRBJ2-3, with 12 bases lining up with TRBD2. Germline V gene data show CDR1 as LGHNA and CDR2 as YSLEER. V lost 2 bases, J lost 6 bases, and 6 bases stayed unmatched. This CDR3 spans 16 amino acids. CDR3 sequence reads: CASSQSSGGASDTQYF. The CDR3 coding sequence is TGCGCCAGCAGCCAATCTAGCGGGGGGGCGAGTGATACGCAGTATTTT.

The sample holds many counts of this clone. This chain joins TRBV6-6 and TRBJ2-6; D gene uncertain. The CDR3 covers 14 residues. The germline CDR1 and CDR2 sequences are MNHNY and SVGAGI (reference sequence). Trimming cost V 5 bases and J 0 bases, with 5 bases left between them. CDR3 sequence: CASSPDSGANVLTF. The CDR3 DNA is TGTGCCAGCAGTCCAGACTCTGGGGCCAACGTCCTGACTTTC.

This chain links TRBV7-3 with TRBJ1-5; D might be TRBD1 (6 bases). Germline CDR1 is SGHTA and CDR2 is FQGTGA. The CDR3 runs 13 residues. Trimming took off 0 bases at V and 6 bases at J, with 6 bases between the two ends. CDR3 protein: CASSLTGGQPQHF. CDR3 nucleotide sequence: TGTGCCAGCAGCTTAACAGGGGGTCAGCCCCAGCATTTT.

This clone was found a few times. This chain uses TRBV28 with TRBJ1-5, with 9 bases fitting TRBD1. Germline-derived CDR1 and CDR2 are MDHEN and SYDVKM. The CDR3 loop spans 16 amino acids. The J segment lost 6 bases and the V segment lost 1 base, leaving 7 bases of the junction unmatched. The CDR3 region has the DNA TGTGCCAGCAGTTTATTTGGGGGACAGGGAAGTCAGCCCCAGCATTTT. This codes for CASSLFGGQGSQPQHF.

The chain employs TRBV19 and TRBJ1-2; the match to TRBD1 covers 7 bases. CDR1 is LNHDA, CDR2 SQIVND, per germline (reference sequence). The ends lost 3 bases at V and 5 bases at J; junction bases unmatched: 15. The CDR3 is 17 amino acids. Here the CDR3 reads CASSIRTGDLGGYGYTF. CDR3 bases: TGTGCCAGTAGTATTCGGACAGGCGACCTAGGGGGGTATGGCTACACCTTC.

The gene calls are TRBV5-4 and TRBJ2-3; 11 bases line up with TRBD2. Germline V gene sequence: CDR1 SGHNT, CDR2 YYREEE (reference sequence). This CDR3 has 15 amino acids. The CDR3 spells CAMIAGGPGTDTQYF. The CDR3, as DNA: TGTGCTATGATAGCGGGGGGGCCGGGCACAGATACGCAGTATTTT.

The chain is built from TRBV28 and TRBJ2-7; D gene ambiguous. This CDR3 is 12 amino acids long. The germline V gene has CDR1 MDHEN and CDR2 SYDVKM. The V and J ends lost 6 bases and 2 bases respectively, with 8 bases between them. The CDR3 spells CASSSITYEQYF. CDR3 nucleotides: TGTGCCAGCAGCTCTATTACCTACGAGCAGTACTTC.

This clone has a handful of counts. V and J are TRBV28 and TRBJ1-2; D unresolved. Trimming stripped 5 bases from V and 8 bases from J, with 18 bases between. CDR3 length equals 14 residues. CDR1 and CDR2 (germline): MDHEN, SYDVKM. DNA for the CDR3: TGTGCCAGCAGTCGTAGCCCGGAGACGCAAGGCTACACCTTC. It translates to CASSRSPETQGYTF.

The table lists this clone with a count of one. The CDR3 region has the DNA TGTGCCAGCGAGGAGGACGGGAACTATGGCTACACCTTC. Its translation: CASEEDGNYGYTF. V usage is TRBV18 and J usage is TRBJ1-2; no firm D call. Looked up from germline, CDR1 is KGHSH and CDR2 is LQKENI. V lost 8 bases and J lost 2, with 12 bases in between. The CDR3 covers 13 residues.

The genes are TRBV5-1 and TRBJ1-2; D remains ambiguous. Germline loops: CDR1 SGHRS, CDR2 YFSETQ. Between the trimmed V and J ends, which lost 4 bases and 3 bases, there was a span of 7 bases. This CDR3 is 12 amino acids long. CDR3 in DNA: TGCGCCAGCAGCGCGGAGGACTATGGCTACACCTTC. Protein product: CASSAEDYGYTF.

The chain is built from TRBV28 and TRBJ1-4, with D possibly TRBD1 on 5 matching bases. With 4 bases removed from V and 5 bases from J, the gap between germline ends came to 14 bases. The CDR3 length is 15 residues. Looked up from germline, CDR1 is MDHEN and CDR2 is SYDVKM. The CDR3, as DNA: TGTGCCAGCAGTTCCGGACAAGCGGGGAATGAAAAACTGTTTTTT. Amino acids: CASSSGQAGNEKLFF.